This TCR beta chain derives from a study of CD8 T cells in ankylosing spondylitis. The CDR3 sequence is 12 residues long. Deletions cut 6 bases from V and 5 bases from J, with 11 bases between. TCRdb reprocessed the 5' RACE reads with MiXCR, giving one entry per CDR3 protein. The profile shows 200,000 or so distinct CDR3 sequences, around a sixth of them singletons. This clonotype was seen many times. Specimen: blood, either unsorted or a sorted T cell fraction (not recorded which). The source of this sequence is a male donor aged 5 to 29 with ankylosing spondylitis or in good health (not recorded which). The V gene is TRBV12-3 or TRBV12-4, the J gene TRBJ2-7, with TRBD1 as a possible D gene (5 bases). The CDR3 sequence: CASRQGPHEQYF. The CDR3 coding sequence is TGTGCCAGCAGGCAGGGTCCCCACGAGCAGTACTTC.